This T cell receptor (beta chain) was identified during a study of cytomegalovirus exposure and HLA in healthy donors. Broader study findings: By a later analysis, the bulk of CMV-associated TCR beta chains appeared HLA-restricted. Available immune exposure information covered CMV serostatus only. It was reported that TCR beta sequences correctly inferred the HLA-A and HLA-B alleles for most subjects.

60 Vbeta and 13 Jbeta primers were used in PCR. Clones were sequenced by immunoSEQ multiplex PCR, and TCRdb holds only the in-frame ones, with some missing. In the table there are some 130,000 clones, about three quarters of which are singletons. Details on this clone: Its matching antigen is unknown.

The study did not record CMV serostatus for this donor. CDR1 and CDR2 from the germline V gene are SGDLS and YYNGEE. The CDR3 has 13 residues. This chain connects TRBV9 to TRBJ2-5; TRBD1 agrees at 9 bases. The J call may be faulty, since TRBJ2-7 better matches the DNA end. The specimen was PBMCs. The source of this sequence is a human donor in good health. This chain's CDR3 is CASTGGTTYEQYF. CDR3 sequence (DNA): TGTGCCAGTACAGGGGGCACAACCTACGAGCAGTACTTC.